The 10 T cell receptor beta chains listed next were all sequenced from one sample in a study of T cell repertoires in cytomegalovirus infection. TCRdb redid the calling of the reads with MiXCR, one entry per CDR3 protein. The repertoire consists of around 100,000 distinct CDR3 sequences, with approximately 45% occurring once and the leading ten covering about two thirds. These TCRs are of unknown antigen specificity. Specimen: CD8+ T cells from cultured PBMCs, collected from culture after CMV antigen stimulation. The origin of the receptors is a human donor in good health (CMV status not recorded). Some clones in this sample may be carry-over from other donors' samples.

The chain links TRBV29-1 to TRBJ2-1; 7 positions agree with TRBD1. V shed 4 bases and J 3 bases; nucleotides not matched to a gene: 12. This CDR3 contains 16 residues. From germline, CDR1 is SQVTM and CDR2 ANQGSEA. Here the CDR3 reads CSVGGDRELIYNEQFF. CDR3 DNA sequence: TGCAGCGTTGGTGGTGACAGGGAGCTTATCTACAATGAGCAGTTCTTC.

This chain links TRBV7-8 with TRBJ2-1; 9 bases align to TRBD1. The CDR3 contains 15 residues. The J segment lost 8 bases and the V segment lost 4 bases, leaving 9 bases of the junction unmatched. Germline values: CDR1 SGHVS, CDR2 FQNEAQ. As DNA, the CDR3 is TGTGCCAGCAGCTCCCACGGGACAGGGCTCGATGAGCAGTTCTTC. Amino acids: CASSSHGTGLDEQFF.

V gene TRBV7-2 combines with J gene TRBJ1-6; the match to TRBD1 covers 9 bases. CDR3 length: 13 amino acids. V shed 6 bases and J 14 bases; nucleotides not matched to a gene: 8. The germline CDR1 and CDR2 sequences are SGHTA and FQGNSA. The CDR3 DNA sequence: TGTGCCAGCAGGGACAGGGGCGAATTCACCCTCCACTTT. This translates into CASRDRGEFTLHF.

This rearrangement joins TRBV15 to TRBJ2-6; D is unclear. The CDR3 runs to 16 residues. V was clipped by 0 bases and J by 1 base, with 7 bases between them. Germline V gives CDR1 LNHNV, CDR2 YYDKDF (reference sequence). The CDR3 coding sequence is TGTGCCACCAGCAGAGATCCGGGTTCTGGGGCCAACGTCCTGACTTTC. Translation: CATSRDPGSGANVLTF.

This clonotype was seen more than once but under ten times. V is TRBV7-6 and J is TRBJ2-1; possibly TRBD2 for D (6 bases). V was trimmed by 4 bases and J by 8 bases, leaving 15 bases between them. Germline values: CDR1 SGHVS, CDR2 FNYEAQ. The CDR3 totals 14 residues. CDR3 sequence: CASSSGLPVDEQFF. CDR3 nucleotide sequence: TGTGCCAGCAGCTCGGGACTTCCCGTCGATGAGCAGTTCTTC.

In this sample, this clonotype turned up once. The V gene is TRBV7-4, the J gene TRBJ1-3; maybe TRBD1 (6 bases). CDR1 and CDR2 (germline): SGHVT, SQSDAQ. The CDR3 loop spans 19 amino acids. V was shortened by 2 bases and J by 4 bases, with 24 bases between the two germline ends. Here the CDR3 reads CASSLLGTTTRVPGNTIYF. In DNA, the CDR3 is TGTGCCAGCAGCTTATTAGGGACAACGACCCGCGTACCCGGAAACACCATATATTTT.

This clonotype showed up many times. V gene TRBV2 combines with J gene TRBJ2-7; TRBD1 agrees at 9 bases. Germline CDR1 is SNHLY and CDR2 is FYNNEI. Trimming cost V 3 bases and J 2 bases; bases outside gene matches: 2. The CDR3 has 14 residues. The CDR3 is CASSDGTGTYEQYF. For the CDR3, the DNA is TGTGCCAGCAGTGATGGGACAGGGACCTACGAGCAGTACTTC.

This chain connects TRBV28 to TRBJ2-1; 8 nucleotides line up with TRBD1. Germline values: CDR1 MDHEN, CDR2 SYDVKM. V lost 3 bases to trimming and J lost 8 bases; unmatched junction nucleotides: 9. This CDR3 has 15 amino acids. CDR3: CASSLRQGKYYEQFF. The CDR3 coding sequence is TGTGCCAGCAGTTTGAGACAGGGGAAGTACTATGAGCAGTTCTTC.

The DNA for the CDR3 is TGTGCCAGCAGCGGGGGGGACACAGATACGCAGTATTTT. Its translation: CASSGGDTDTQYF. This chain joins TRBV7-9 and TRBJ2-3; 7 bases match TRBD2. Trimming at V came to 5 bases and at J to 2 bases, leaving 1 base not matched to a gene. Per the germline V gene, CDR1 is SEHNR and CDR2 is FQNEAQ (reference sequence). The CDR3 is 13 amino acids.

Only a few counts were recorded for this clonotype. This chain links TRBV11-2 with TRBJ2-2, with no clear D. Germline assignment: CDR1 SGHAT and CDR2 FQNNGV. Deletions cut 4 bases from V and 4 bases from J, with 7 bases between. The CDR3 is 13 residues long. As DNA, the CDR3 is TGTGCCAGCAGCTGGCTCGGCACCGGGGAGCTGTTTTTT. This codes for CASSWLGTGELFF.